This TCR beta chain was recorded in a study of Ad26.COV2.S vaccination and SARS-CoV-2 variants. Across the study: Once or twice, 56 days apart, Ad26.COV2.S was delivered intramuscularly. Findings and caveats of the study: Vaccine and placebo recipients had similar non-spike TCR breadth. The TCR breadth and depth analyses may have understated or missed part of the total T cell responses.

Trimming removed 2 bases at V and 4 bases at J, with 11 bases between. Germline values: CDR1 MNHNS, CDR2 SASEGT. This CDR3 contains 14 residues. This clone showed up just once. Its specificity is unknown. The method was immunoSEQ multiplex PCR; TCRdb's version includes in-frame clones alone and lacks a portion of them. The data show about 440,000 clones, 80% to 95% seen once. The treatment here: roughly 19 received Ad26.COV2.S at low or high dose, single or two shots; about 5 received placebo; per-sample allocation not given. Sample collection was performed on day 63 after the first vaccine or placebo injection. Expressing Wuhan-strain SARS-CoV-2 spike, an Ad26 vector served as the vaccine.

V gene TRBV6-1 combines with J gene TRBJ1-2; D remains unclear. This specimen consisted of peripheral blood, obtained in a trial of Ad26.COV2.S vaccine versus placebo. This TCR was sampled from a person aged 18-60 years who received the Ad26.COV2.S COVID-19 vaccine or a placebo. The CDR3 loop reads CASSETANLYGYTF. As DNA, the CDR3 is TGTGCCAGCAGTGAAACAGCCAATCTCTATGGCTACACCTTC.